The clone carrying this T cell receptor (beta chain) was seen a few times. Germline values: CDR1 MNHEY, CDR2 SMNVEV (reference sequence). With V trimmed by 0 bases and J by 0 bases, 7 bases remained unmatched. The CDR3 length is 17 residues. The sample's time point: pre-sensitization, week 0. As for treatment: therapeutic diphenylcyclopropenone sensitization with weekly scalp DPC. The data belong to a study of human T cells and chemical hapten exposure. MiXCR, run by TCRdb on the RACE reads, gives a single entry per CDR3 protein. The sample records 350,000 to 450,000 distinct CDR3 sequences, approximately 5.1% being singletons.

This sequence originates from a woman aged 45 to 65 with alopecia areata. Some clones in this sample may be carry-over from other donors' samples. The specimen comprised whole blood, sampled in connection with sensitization to the hapten diphenylcyclopropenone (DPC). This chain uses TRBV27 with TRBJ2-7, with 8 bases aligning to TRBD2. The CDR3 nucleotides are TGTGCCAGCAGTTTATCGGGCGGGGGGCTTAGCTCCTACGAGCAGTACTTC. Amino acid sequence: CASSLSGGGLSSYEQYF.